The T cell receptor beta chain under discussion was sequenced for a study of blood T cell repertoires in COVID-19. Study as a whole: Samples taken during acute and convalescent COVID-19 were collected in the United States, Italy and Spain. In each case, the material was cDNA or gDNA derived from T cells, B-cell-depleted T cells, or PBMCs.

Under the authors' procedure: The assay estimated nucleated cells by amplifying reference gene primers. The repertoire was sequenced with immunoSEQ multiplex PCR; TCRdb's copy has only in-frame clones and lacks some. That table gives V, J and clone size, and the DNA gave D and trimming. Counted here are roughly 50,000 clones, over 80% occurring once; the ten biggest clones make up roughly 12%. V lost 0 bases, J lost 6 bases, and 14 bases lay in between. This CDR3 has 15 amino acids. Germline V gene lookup returns CDR1 LGHNA and CDR2 YSLEER. The sample taken for sequencing was peripheral blood. The rearrangement uses TRBV4-3 and TRBJ1-2, with a possible D match to TRBD1 (5 bases). The receptor comes from a human donor in a cohort sampled during active COVID-19. In nucleotides, the CDR3 is TGCGCCAGCAGCCAAGATGAGCGGGGGACCAATGGCTACACCTTC. Translating it yields CASSQDERGTNGYTF.